A selection of T cell receptor beta chains follows, all from one sample in a study of beta chain features in type 1 diabetes. Profiled with immunoSEQ multiplex PCR; TCRdb holds only in-frame clones, not every one. Of 300,000 to 450,000 clones in the sample, roughly 12% were seen once. Sequenced input: naive CD4+ T cells from blood. Every receptor here comes from a woman aged 18-29 years with type 1 diabetes. Each CDR3 is given with its conserved first and last residue. Each record gives: J gene, D gene, CDR3 length, V gene, clone size, CDR3 protein, CDR3 DNA. D genes are given only for firm matches. Not every row has a clone size; where given, it reads once, few, many or a size class.

TRBJ2-7 TRBD2 14 TRBV6-6 few CASSLTSGGREQYF TGTGCCAGCAGTCTCACTAGCGGGGGGCGCGAGCAGTACTTC
TRBJ2-5 . 14 TRBV5-1 . CASCWGPAGETQYF TGCGCCTCATGCTGGGGGCCAGCGGGGGAGACCCAGTACTTC
TRBJ1-5 . 15 TRBV4-3 few CASSQYGQGSQPQHF TGCGCCAGCAGCCAATATGGGCAGGGAAGCCAGCCCCAGCATTTT
TRBJ2-7 . 13 TRBV5-1 few CASSSVSSYEQYF TGCGCCAGCAGCAGTGTTAGCTCCTACGAGCAGTACTTC
TRBJ1-1 . 10 TRBV20-1 . CSAWGQEAFF TGCAGTGCCTGGGGGCAGGAAGCTTTCTTT
TRBJ2-4 TRBD2 11 TRBV29-1 . CSVDAGEIQYF TGCAGCGTTGATGCGGGGGAGATTCAGTACTTC
TRBJ2-4 . 14 TRBV5-4 few CASSLGLAKNIQYF TGTGCCAGCAGCTTGGGGCTAGCCAAAAACATTCAGTACTTC
TRBJ2-7 . 12 TRBV7-9 . CASSAIGQGQYF TGTGCCAGCAGCGCGATCGGCCAGGGGCAGTACTTC
TRBJ1-1 TRBD1 15 TRBV5-1 few CASSLDGQGTTEAFF TGCGCCAGCAGCTTGGATGGACAGGGGACCACTGAAGCTTTCTTT
TRBJ1-2 . 12 TRBV6-4 . CASSDPVYGYTF TGTGCCAGCAGTGATCCAGTTTATGGCTACACCTTC
TRBJ2-1 . 15 TRBV25-1 . CASGGGGGSDNEQFF TGTGCCAGCGGCGGGGGCGGCGGGTCAGACAATGAGCAGTTCTTC
TRBJ2-2 . 13 TRBV4-3 few CASSQTGVGELFF TGCGCCAGCAGCCAGACGGGGGTCGGGGAGCTGTTTTTT
TRBJ1-2 . 14 TRBV29-1 few CSGTMTGLGSGYTF TGCAGCGGGACAATGACAGGCCTTGGCTCGGGCTACACCTTC
TRBJ2-5 TRBD2 17 TRBV7-2 . CASSSPGLAGGQETQYF TGTGCCAGCAGCTCTCCGGGACTAGCGGGAGGCCAAGAGACCCAGTACTTC
TRBJ1-3 . 14 TRBV4-2 few CASSLGQTGNTIYF TGTGCCAGCAGCCTCGGACAGACTGGAAACACCATATATTTT
TRBJ2-7 . 12 TRBV5-1 . CASSVTRNEQYF TGCGCCAGCAGCGTCACTCGAAACGAGCAGTACTTC
TRBJ2-7 . 13 TRBV6-1 few CASGSAGTYEQYF TGTGCCAGCGGTTCGGCAGGGACCTACGAGCAGTACTTC
TRBJ1-5 . 13 TRBV18 . CASSPLGTQPQHF TGTGCCAGCTCACCGTTGGGGACACAGCCCCAGCATTTT
TRBJ2-5 . 15 TRBV7-8 . CASSLALSGPGSQYF TGTGCCAGCAGCTTAGCTCTGTCGGGCCCAGGGTCCCAGTACTTC
TRBJ2-5 TRBD2 17 TRBV4-1 . CASSPSPSGSPAETQYF TGCGCCAGCAGTCCTAGCCCTAGCGGGAGTCCGGCGGAGACCCAGTACTTC
TRBJ2-5 TRBD1 14 TRBV7-2 . CASTRDRIQETQYF TGTGCCAGCACCCGGGACAGAATCCAAGAGACCCAGTACTTC
TRBJ1-2 . 11 TRBV20-1 few CSVARDYGYTF TGCAGTGTCGCCAGGGACTATGGCTACACCTTC
TRBJ1-6 . 15 TRBV5-4 few CASSLDQGRNSPLHF TGTGCCAGCAGCTTGGATCAGGGTCGTAATTCACCCCTCCACTTT
TRBJ2-7 . 13 TRBV5-4 . CASSLKGTYEQYF TGTGCCAGCAGCTTGAAGGGGACCTACGAGCAGTACTTC
TRBJ2-3 TRBD2 19 TRBV11-2 . CASSLGLAGGRSSTDTQYF TGTGCCAGCAGCTTAGGGCTAGCGGGGGGCCGATCTAGCACAGATACGCAGTATTTT
TRBJ2-1 TRBD2 19 TRBV15 . CATSRVGTSGPSSYNEQFF TGTGCCACCAGCAGAGTTGGGACTAGCGGACCGAGCTCCTACAATGAGCAGTTCTTC
TRBJ1-5 . 13 TRBV2 . CASSLPLSGPQHF TGTGCCAGCAGCCTTCCCCTCTCAGGGCCCCAGCATTTT
TRBJ2-1 TRBD2 16 TRBV10-3 few CAAHSVGVGGSNEQFF TGTGCCGCCCATTCTGTGGGGGTCGGCGGGAGCAATGAGCAGTTCTTC
TRBJ1-1 . 14 TRBV2 few CASSGLSGNTEAFF TGTGCCAGCAGTGGTCTCTCCGGGAACACTGAAGCTTTCTTT
TRBJ2-3 . 14 TRBV6-5 few CATRVGGGTDTQYF TGTGCCACCAGGGTCGGCGGTGGGACAGATACGCAGTATTTT
TRBJ2-2 . 15 TRBV7-9 few CASSLGQVMTGELFF TGTGCCAGCAGCTTAGGACAAGTAATGACCGGGGAGCTGTTTTTT
TRBJ2-7 TRBD1 15 TRBV6-5 . CASSSRTGGSYEQYF TGTGCCAGCAGTTCGCGGACAGGGGGCTCCTACGAGCAGTACTTC
TRBJ2-3 TRBD1 14 TRBV7-9 few CASSQSTGEDTQYF TGTGCCAGCAGCCAATCGACAGGGGAAGATACGCAGTATTTT
TRBJ2-1 TRBD2 14 TRBV27 . CASRLAGPYNEQFF TGTGCCAGCAGACTAGCGGGACCCTACAATGAGCAGTTCTTC
TRBJ2-1 . 15 TRBV25-1 few CASSRGGSSLGEQFF TGTGCCAGCAGTCGGGGTGGGAGTTCTCTCGGTGAGCAGTTCTTC
TRBJ2-1 TRBD2 16 TRBV9 few CASSVGGSTPYNEQFF TGTGCCAGCAGCGTAGGCGGGAGCACCCCCTACAATGAGCAGTTCTTC
TRBJ2-1 TRBD1 17 TRBV25-1 . CASSEAPRDRVYNEQFF TGTGCCAGCAGTGAAGCACCTCGGGACAGGGTTTACAATGAGCAGTTCTTC
TRBJ2-1 TRBD2 18 TRBV18 few CASSPEKLAGGPYNEQFF TGTGCCAGCTCACCAGAGAAGCTAGCGGGAGGCCCCTACAATGAGCAGTTCTTC
TRBJ2-3 TRBD2 17 TRBV18 few CASSPLLAGEDTDTQYF TGTGCCAGCTCACCCCTACTAGCGGGAGAAGACACAGATACGCAGTATTTT
TRBJ2-2 TRBD2 12 TRBV29-1 few CTGGVSTGELFF TGCACGGGGGGGGTGTCCACCGGGGAGCTGTTTTTT
TRBJ2-5 TRBD1 14 TRBV5-8 few CASSFGQAPETQYF TGTGCCAGCAGCTTCGGACAGGCCCCGGAGACCCAGTACTTC
TRBJ2-1 TRBD2 14 TRBV11-2 few CASSFPGGYNEQFF TGTGCCAGCAGCTTCCCGGGAGGGTACAATGAGCAGTTCTTC